One sample yielded the 25 T cell receptor beta chains listed below, sequenced in a study of radiotherapy plus CTLA-4 blockade in lung cancer. Method: immunoSEQ multiplex PCR; TCRdb's copy keeps in-frame clones and lacks some. The table records about 97,000 clones, around 79% of them present only once. Here the sequenced sample was peripheral blood, taken from a patient treated with radiotherapy plus ipilimumab. These receptors were taken from a human donor with non-small cell lung cancer who had a partial response to radiotherapy plus ipilimumab. Some clones in this sample may be carry-over from other donors' samples.

The V call is TRBV7-2, the J call TRBJ1-2; 9 positions agree with TRBD1. With 1 base clipped from V and 6 bases from J, the junction kept 3 bases outside the gene matches. CDR1 SGHTA and CDR2 FQGNSA come from the germline V gene. This CDR3 region has 14 residues. CDR3 sequence reads: CASSLGTGVNGYTF. CDR3 in DNA: TGTGCCAGCAGCTTAGGGACAGGGGTTAATGGCTACACCTTC.

This clone was counted between two and nine times. The V gene is TRBV5-6, the J gene TRBJ2-7, with 7 bases lining up with TRBD1. The CDR3 runs 16 residues. Per the germline V gene, CDR1 is SGHDT and CDR2 is YYEEEE. V shed 4 bases and J 0 bases; nucleotides not matched to a gene: 10. CDR3 bases: TGTGCCAGCAGCCGCGGAGCAGGGGACAGCTCCTACGAGCAGTACTTC. This encodes CASSRGAGDSSYEQYF.

V usage is TRBV7-8 and J usage is TRBJ1-1; 7 nucleotides match TRBD1. The CDR3 extends over 14 amino acids. Germline V gives CDR1 SGHVS, CDR2 FQNEAQ. The V and J ends lost 4 bases and 1 base, in that order; junction bases with no gene match: 3. This chain's CDR3 is CASSSRTGNTEAFF. The CDR3 nucleotides are TGTGCCAGCAGCTCAAGGACAGGGAACACTGAAGCTTTCTTT.

The chain employs TRBV11-2 and TRBJ2-2; TRBD1 might be the D (5 bases). Germline values: CDR1 SGHAT, CDR2 FQNNGV. CDR3 size: 14 residues. The ends were cut back, 2 bases at V and 5 bases at J, with 9 bases in the middle. CDR3 nucleotide sequence: TGTGCCAGCAGCTTATCTACAGGTACCGGGGAGCTGTTTTTT. Protein product: CASSLSTGTGELFF.

This clone turned up a few times. V and J are TRBV5-5 and TRBJ1-3; tentative D call: TRBD1 (6 bases). Trimming cost V 4 bases and J 2 bases, with 10 bases left between them. The V gene's germline CDR1 is SGHKS and CDR2 YYEKEE (reference sequence). There are 14 residues in the CDR3. CDR3 bases: TGTGCCAGCAGCGGGGGCAGCCCTGGAAACACCATATATTTT. It encodes CASSGGSPGNTIYF.

V usage is TRBV7-9 and J usage is TRBJ2-5; D is perhaps TRBD2 (6 bases). The CDR3 is 14 residues long. Per the germline V gene, CDR1 is SEHNR and CDR2 is FQNEAQ (reference sequence). V lost 6 bases, J lost 5 bases, and 16 bases lay in between. The CDR3 region has the DNA TGTGCCAGCAGACGAGTGGGGGGTTCGGAGACCCAGTACTTC. Amino acids: CASRRVGGSETQYF.

The chain is built from TRBV7-2 and TRBJ2-1, with D possibly being TRBD1 (6 bases). Trimming stripped 4 bases from V and 10 bases from J, with 11 bases between. The germline CDR1 and CDR2 sequences are SGHTA and FQGNSA. This CDR3 contains 12 residues. The CDR3 sequence is CASSSGVGEQFF. The CDR3 region has the DNA TGTGCCAGCAGCTCAGGGGTTGGGGAGCAGTTCTTC.

This chain links TRBV7-2 with TRBJ2-3; D call uncertain. Trimming pared 4 bases from V and 3 bases from J, leaving 11 bases between. This CDR3 is built from 14 residues. Germline lookup yields CDR1 SGHTA and CDR2 FQGNSA. This CDR3 reads CASSSQRGTDTQYF. The CDR3 region has the DNA TGTGCCAGCAGCTCACAAAGAGGAACAGATACGCAGTATTTT. Full variable domain (remainder filled in from reference TRBV7-2 and TRBJ2-3): GAGVSQSPSNKVTEKGKDVELRCDPISGHTALYWYRQSLGQGLEFLIYFQGNSAPDKSGLPSDRFSAERTGGSVSTLTIQRTQQEDSAVYLCASSSQRGTDTQYFGPGTRLTVL.

This chain joins TRBV14 and TRBJ2-2; 8 bases map to TRBD2. The CDR3 spans 15 residues. The germline V gene has CDR1 SGHDN and CDR2 FVKESK. Trimming removed 1 base from V and 4 bases from J; junction bases left unmatched: 2. The CDR3 nucleotides read TGTGCCAGCAGCCAAGTAGCGGGGATCACCGGGGAGCTGTTTTTT. This codes for CASSQVAGITGELFF.

This clone was counted once. The chain recombines TRBV9 with TRBJ2-5, with D perhaps TRBD2 (5 bases). Germline V gene sequence: CDR1 SGDLS, CDR2 YYNGEE. V was clipped by 2 bases and J by 2 bases, with 16 bases between them. This CDR3 has 16 residues. CDR3 DNA: TGTGCCAGCAGCGTTGGAGGAAGCATTGGTCAAGAGACCCAGTACTTC. Translated: CASSVGGSIGQETQYF.

The V and J genes are TRBV2 and TRBJ2-3; tentative D call: TRBD1 (6 bases). Trimming took 7 bases from V and 7 from J, leaving 12 bases between them. The CDR3 consists of 12 residues. In germline, CDR1 is SNHLY, CDR2 FYNNEI. CDR3 loop: CASTIQGYTQYF. In DNA, the CDR3 is TGTGCCAGCACTATACAGGGTTATACGCAGTATTTT.

This clone was observed a few times. The chain is built from TRBV28 and TRBJ1-2; D gene ambiguous. CDR3 length: 13 amino acids. The germline V gene has CDR1 MDHEN and CDR2 SYDVKM. Trimming cost V 3 bases and J 5 bases, with 10 bases left between them. The CDR3 bases are TGTGCCAGCAGTTTTTCAAGTCGGTATGGCTACACCTTC. This gives the protein CASSFSSRYGYTF.

The V call is TRBV10-3, the J call TRBJ1-4; D call uncertain. CDR1 and CDR2 (germline): ENHRY, SYGVKD. The V end was cut by 10 bases, the J end by 3 bases, with 18 bases between. This CDR3 is 15 amino acids long. The CDR3 sequence: CATSHSRQANEKLFF. The CDR3 nucleotides are TGTGCCACCTCTCATTCCAGGCAGGCTAATGAAAAACTGTTTTTT.

The V gene is TRBV10-3, the J gene TRBJ2-7; 9 bases map to TRBD1. This CDR3 spans 14 amino acids. Trimming removed 6 bases from V and 3 bases from J; junction bases left unmatched: 6. The germline V gene encodes CDR1 ENHRY and CDR2 SYGVKD. In nucleotides, the CDR3 is TGTGCCATCAGCCGTGAGACAGGGGGCTACGAGCAGTACTTC. Its protein product is CAISRETGGYEQYF.

The chain joins TRBV7-2 to TRBJ1-2; the match to TRBD1 covers 10 bases. The V gene's germline CDR1 is SGHTA and CDR2 FQGNSA. The length of the CDR3 is 15 residues. Losses at the gene ends were 5 bases for V and 3 bases for J; bases not matched to a gene: 6. The CDR3 region is CASSAMTGGDYGYTF. CDR3 sequence (DNA): TGTGCCAGCAGCGCAATGACAGGGGGCGACTATGGCTACACCTTC.

This chain joins TRBV28 and TRBJ2-7; TRBD1 matches at 8 bases. After removal of 6 bases from V and 1 base from J, the junction contained 8 bases not matched to a gene. Germline V lookup: CDR1 MDHEN, CDR2 SYDVKM. The CDR3 loop spans 15 amino acids. CDR3 in amino acids: CASRSTGAGSYEQYF. CDR3 in DNA: TGTGCCAGCAGATCGACAGGGGCGGGGTCCTACGAGCAGTACTTC.

V is TRBV4-1 and J is TRBJ2-5; 9 bases are shared with TRBD2. Germline CDR1 and CDR2: MGHRA and YSYEKL. J gave up 2 bases and V 2 bases, and 12 bases lay outside the gene matches. The CDR3 has 18 amino acids. The CDR3 is CASSQRMREGGGQETQYF. In DNA, the CDR3 is TGCGCCAGCAGCCAACGTATGCGGGAGGGGGGAGGACAAGAGACCCAGTACTTC.

CDR3 DNA sequence: TGCGCCAGCAGCGTAGGACAGGGGGACTATGGCTACACCTTC. Protein: CASSVGQGDYGYTF. The rearrangement links TRBV5-1 to TRBJ1-2; 10 positions match TRBD1. CDR1 and CDR2 from the germline V gene are SGHRS and YFSETQ. This CDR3 contains 14 residues. The V and J ends lost 4 bases and 3 bases, in that order; junction bases with no gene match: 3.

The rearrangement uses TRBV4-2 and TRBJ1-4; the D gene is possibly TRBD1 (6 bases). V lost 4 bases, J lost 3 bases, and 18 bases lay in between. The germline CDR1 and CDR2 sequences are LGHNA and YNFKEQ. CDR3 length equals 17 residues. The chain's CDR3 is CASSPSLRQAANEKLFF. CDR3 coding DNA: TGTGCCAGCAGCCCCTCCCTCAGACAGGCCGCTAATGAAAAACTGTTTTTT.

This clone is a singleton in its sample. The chain recombines TRBV27 with TRBJ2-5, with TRBD1 identical over 10 bases. This CDR3 region has 16 residues. Losses at the gene ends were 6 bases for V and 5 bases for J; bases not matched to a gene: 12. Germline CDR1 MNHEY, CDR2 SMNVEV (reference sequence). CDR3 region: CASRGPTGGGQETQYF. The CDR3 nucleotides read TGTGCCAGCAGGGGACCGACAGGGGGCGGGCAGGAGACCCAGTACTTC.

The CDR3 DNA is TGTGCCAGTAGCACACTATGGGACACCGGAAACACCATATATTTT. Amino acid sequence: CASSTLWDTGNTIYF. V and J are TRBV19 and TRBJ1-3; D might be TRBD1 (6 bases). The germline V and J ends were trimmed by 6 bases and 4 bases, with 16 bases remaining between them. This CDR3 is built from 15 residues. Germline CDR1 LNHDA, CDR2 SQIVND (reference sequence).

The J gene is TRBJ2-5, the V gene TRBV2, with 7 bases identical to TRBD2. CDR1 and CDR2 from the germline V gene are SNHLY and FYNNEI. The trim removed 4 bases at V and 5 bases at J, leaving 10 bases unmatched. The CDR3 covers 15 residues. The DNA of the CDR3 is TGTGCCAGCAGTGGTTCGACTAGCCCCCGGGAGACCCAGTACTTC. This gives the protein CASSGSTSPRETQYF.

The V and J genes are TRBV7-9 and TRBJ2-7; TRBD2 agrees at 9 bases. Trimming at V came to 4 bases and at J to 9 bases, leaving 7 bases not matched to a gene. The germline V gene encodes CDR1 SEHNR and CDR2 FQNEAQ (reference sequence). This CDR3 contains 13 residues. In nucleotides, the CDR3 is TGTGCCAGCAGCTCAAGCGGGGGGACGGGGCAGTACTTC. This gives the protein CASSSSGGTGQYF.

In its sample, this clone was seen a few times. The chain employs TRBV29-1 and TRBJ1-1; the match to TRBD1 covers 12 bases. There are 14 residues in the CDR3. Germline CDR1 is SQVTM and CDR2 is ANQGSEA. With V trimmed by 2 bases and J by 5 bases, 3 bases remained unmatched. The CDR3 protein is CSVERGQGATEAFF. CDR3 bases: TGCAGCGTTGAAAGGGGACAGGGGGCAACTGAAGCTTTCTTT.

The chain has TRBV7-8 and TRBJ2-7, with 7 bases aligning to TRBD2. V lost 5 bases to trimming and J lost 3 bases; unmatched junction nucleotides: 7. The germline gives CDR1 SGHVS, CDR2 FQNEAQ. CDR3 size: 14 residues. The CDR3 loop reads CASSLSGDLYEQYF. CDR3 coding DNA: TGTGCCAGCAGCCTGAGCGGGGACCTCTACGAGCAGTACTTC.